This record concerns one T cell receptor beta chain sequence. This entry is derived from a study of CD8+ T cells in alopecia areata. The CDR3 is 14 amino acids. CDR1 is MNHEY, CDR2 SMNVEV, per germline (reference sequence). Trimming cost V 10 bases and J 2 bases, with 17 bases left between them. Isolated RNA was reverse transcribed into cDNA used as the sequencing template. Assay used: immunoSEQ multiplex PCR; TCRdb lists only in-frame clones, some missing. The sample has some 180,000 clones, roughly 60% seen once. The TCR comes from a human donor with alopecia areata. J is TRBJ1-2 and V is TRBV27; no firm D call. The sequences come from CD4+ T cells sorted from blood, collected at week 0. The CDR3 reads CATKEGRTNYGYTF. In DNA form, the CDR3 reads TGTGCCACCAAGGAAGGGCGAACCAACTATGGCTACACCTTC.